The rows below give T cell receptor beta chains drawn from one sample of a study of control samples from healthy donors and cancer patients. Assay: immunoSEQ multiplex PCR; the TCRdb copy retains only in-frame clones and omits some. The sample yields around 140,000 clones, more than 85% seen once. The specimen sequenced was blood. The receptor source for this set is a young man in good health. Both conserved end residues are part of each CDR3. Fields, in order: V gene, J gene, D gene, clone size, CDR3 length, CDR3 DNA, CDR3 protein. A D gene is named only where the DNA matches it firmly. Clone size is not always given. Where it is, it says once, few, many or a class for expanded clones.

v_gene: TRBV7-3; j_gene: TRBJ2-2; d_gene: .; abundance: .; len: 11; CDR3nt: TGTGCCAGCAGCTACGACGGGGAGCTGTTTTTT; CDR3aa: CASSYDGELFF
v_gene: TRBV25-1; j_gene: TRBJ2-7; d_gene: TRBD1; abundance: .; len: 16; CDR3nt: TGTGCCAGCAGTCGGGACAGCAAAGCCCCAATCTACGAGCAGTACTTC; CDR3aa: CASSRDSKAPIYEQYF
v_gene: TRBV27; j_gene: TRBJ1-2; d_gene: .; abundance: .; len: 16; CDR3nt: TGTGCCAGCAGGGGGGGAGGGGCGCAACCTGGGAGTGGCTACACCTTC; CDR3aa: CASRGGGAQPGSGYTF
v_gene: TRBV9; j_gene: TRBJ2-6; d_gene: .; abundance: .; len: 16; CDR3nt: TGTGCCAGCAGCGTAGGAAGGGGAACTGGGGCCAACGTCCTGACTTTC; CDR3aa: CASSVGRGTGANVLTF
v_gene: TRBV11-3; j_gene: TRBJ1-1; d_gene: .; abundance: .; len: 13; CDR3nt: TGTGCCAGCAGCTTCCGCGGGAACACTGAAGCTTTCTTT; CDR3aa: CASSFRGNTEAFF
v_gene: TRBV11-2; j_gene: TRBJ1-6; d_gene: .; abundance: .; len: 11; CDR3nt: TGTGCCAGCAGCTCTAATCCACCCCTCCACTTT; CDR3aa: CASSSNPPLHF
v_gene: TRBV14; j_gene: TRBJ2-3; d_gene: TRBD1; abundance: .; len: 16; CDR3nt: TGTGCCAGCAGCCAAGTGGCCAGGGGGCCGAAAGATACGCAGTATTTT; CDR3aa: CASSQVARGPKDTQYF
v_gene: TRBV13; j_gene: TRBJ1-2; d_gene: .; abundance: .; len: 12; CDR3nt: TGTGCCAGCAGCTCCAGGGCTCGGGGCTACACCTTC; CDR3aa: CASSSRARGYTF
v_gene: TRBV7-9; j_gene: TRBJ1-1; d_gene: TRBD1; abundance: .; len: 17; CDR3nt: TGTGCCAGCAGAACCGGGACAGGTCCCCTTGAGAACACTGAAGCTTTCTTT; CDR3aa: CASRTGTGPLENTEAFF
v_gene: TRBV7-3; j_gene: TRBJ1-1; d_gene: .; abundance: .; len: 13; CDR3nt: TGTGCCAGCAGCTTAATCGGGAGCACTGAAGCTTTCTTT; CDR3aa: CASSLIGSTEAFF
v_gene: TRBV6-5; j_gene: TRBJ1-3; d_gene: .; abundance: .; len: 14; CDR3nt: TGTGCCAGTGAGAGTAATTGGGCTGGAAACACCATATATTTT; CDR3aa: CASESNWAGNTIYF
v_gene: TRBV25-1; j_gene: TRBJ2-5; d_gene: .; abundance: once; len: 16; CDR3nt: TGTGCCAGCAGTGGACCCCACAGGGGAGGAGGAGAGACCCAGTACTTC; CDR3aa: CASSGPHRGGGETQYF
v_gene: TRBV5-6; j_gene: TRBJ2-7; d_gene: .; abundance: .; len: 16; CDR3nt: TGTGCCAGCAGCTTGGGCTTCGGCGGGCTACTCTACGAGCAGTACTTC; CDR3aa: CASSLGFGGLLYEQYF
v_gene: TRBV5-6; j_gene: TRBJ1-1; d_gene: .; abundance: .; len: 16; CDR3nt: TGTGCCAGCAGCTTGGTAGTGGGACTCCAGAACACTGAAGCTTTCTTT; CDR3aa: CASSLVVGLQNTEAFF
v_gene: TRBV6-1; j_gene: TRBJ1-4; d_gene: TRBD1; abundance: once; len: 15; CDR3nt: TGTGCCAGCAGTGAAGAGGGACAGATAAATGAAAAACTGTTTTTT; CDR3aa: CASSEEGQINEKLFF
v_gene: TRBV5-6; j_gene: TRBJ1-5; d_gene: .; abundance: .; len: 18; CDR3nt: TGTGCCAGCAGCCAGCTAAGCAGGGGACCTTATAGCAATCAGCCCCAGCATTTT; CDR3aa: CASSQLSRGPYSNQPQHF
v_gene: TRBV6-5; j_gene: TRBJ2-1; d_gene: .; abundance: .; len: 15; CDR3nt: TGTGCCAGCAGTTACTCGACGCGTGGAAGCGCTGAGCAGTTCTTC; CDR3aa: CASSYSTRGSAEQFF
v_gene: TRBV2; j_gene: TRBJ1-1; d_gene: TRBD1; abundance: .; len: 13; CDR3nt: TGTGCCAGCACCCAGACAGGGGGAACTGAAGCTTTCTTT; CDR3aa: CASTQTGGTEAFF
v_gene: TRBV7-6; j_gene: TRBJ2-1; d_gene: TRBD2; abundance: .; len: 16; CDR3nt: TGTGCCAGCAGTCCCCGGACGGCGGGGGCCTACAATGAGCAGTTCTTC; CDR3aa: CASSPRTAGAYNEQFF
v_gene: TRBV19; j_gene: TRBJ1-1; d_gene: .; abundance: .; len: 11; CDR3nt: TGTGCCGGGGGGCGAGGTACTGAAGCTTTCTTT; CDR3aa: CAGGRGTEAFF
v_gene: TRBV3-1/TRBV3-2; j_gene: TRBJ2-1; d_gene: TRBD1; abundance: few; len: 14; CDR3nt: TGTGCCAGCAGCCAAGATTGGGGGACAGGGCTGCAGTTCTTC; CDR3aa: CASSQDWGTGLQFF
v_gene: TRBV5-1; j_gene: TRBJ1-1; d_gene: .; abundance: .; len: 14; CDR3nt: TGCGCCAGCAGCCCTGAAGAGGGAAGGACTGAAGCTTTCTTT; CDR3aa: CASSPEEGRTEAFF
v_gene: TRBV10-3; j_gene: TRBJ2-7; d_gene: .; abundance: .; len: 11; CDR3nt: TGTGCCATCAGTGAGTCCGACGAGCAGTACTTC; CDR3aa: CAISESDEQYF
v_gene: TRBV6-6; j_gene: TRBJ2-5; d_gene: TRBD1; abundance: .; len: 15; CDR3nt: TGTGCCAGCAGCCTGGACAGGGGCGCAGGGGAGACCCAGTACTTC; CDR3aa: CASSLDRGAGETQYF
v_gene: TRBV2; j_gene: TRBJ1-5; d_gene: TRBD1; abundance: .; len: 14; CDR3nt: TGTGCCAGCAGTTTGGACAGGGTGAATCAGCCCCAGCATTTT; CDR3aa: CASSLDRVNQPQHF
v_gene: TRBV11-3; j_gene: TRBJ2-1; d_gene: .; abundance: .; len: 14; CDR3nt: TGTGCCAGCAGCTCACACGATTCCTACAATGAGCAGTTCTTC; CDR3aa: CASSSHDSYNEQFF
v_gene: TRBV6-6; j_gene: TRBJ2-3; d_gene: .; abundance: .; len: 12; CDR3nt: TGTGCCACCCTCCAGGGGGGAGATACGCAGTATTTT; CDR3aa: CATLQGGDTQYF
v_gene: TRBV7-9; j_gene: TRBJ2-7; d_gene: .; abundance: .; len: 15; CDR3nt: TGTGCCAGCAGCCCGCCTGAGGGAGAAGTCTACGAGCAGTACTTC; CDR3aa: CASSPPEGEVYEQYF
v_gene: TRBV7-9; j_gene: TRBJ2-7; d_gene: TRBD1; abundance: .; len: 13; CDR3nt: TGTGCCAGCAGCCGGGACAGGGGCTACGAGCAGTACTTC; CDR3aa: CASSRDRGYEQYF
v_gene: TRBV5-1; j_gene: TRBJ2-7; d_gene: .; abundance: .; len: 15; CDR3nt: TGCGCCAGCAGCTCCGGGCCAAAACCTAACTACGAGCAGTACTTC; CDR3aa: CASSSGPKPNYEQYF
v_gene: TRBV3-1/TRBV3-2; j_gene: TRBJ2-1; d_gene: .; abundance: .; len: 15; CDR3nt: TGTGCCAGCAGCCAAGCCTACGGACTATCCCGTGAGCAGTTCTTC; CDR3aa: CASSQAYGLSREQFF
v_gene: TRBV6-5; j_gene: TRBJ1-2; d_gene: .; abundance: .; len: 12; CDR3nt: TGTGCCAGCAGCGAGGGCCCTTATGGCTACACCTTC; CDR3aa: CASSEGPYGYTF
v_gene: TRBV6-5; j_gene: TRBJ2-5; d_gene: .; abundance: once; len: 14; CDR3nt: TGTGCCAGCAGTTACTCAGGAGGCCAAGAGACCCAGTACTTC; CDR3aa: CASSYSGGQETQYF
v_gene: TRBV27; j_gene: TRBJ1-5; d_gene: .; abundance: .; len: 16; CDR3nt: TGTGCCAGCAGTTTATCGTCCGGCAGAAGCAATCAGCCCCAGCATTTT; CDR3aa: CASSLSSGRSNQPQHF
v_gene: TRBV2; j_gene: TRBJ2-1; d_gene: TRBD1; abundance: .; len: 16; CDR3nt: TGTGCCAGCAGTGAGTCCGGGACAGGGTTTGGTGATGAGCAGTTCTTC; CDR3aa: CASSESGTGFGDEQFF
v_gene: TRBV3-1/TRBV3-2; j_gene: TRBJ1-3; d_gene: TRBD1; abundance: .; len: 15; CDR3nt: TGTGCCAGCAGCCTCGCCGGGACAGCTGGAAACACCATATATTTT; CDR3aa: CASSLAGTAGNTIYF
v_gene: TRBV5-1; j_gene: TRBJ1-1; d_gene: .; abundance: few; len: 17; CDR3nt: TGCGCCAGCAGGGACGATGCCCTCTGGGTAATGGACACTGAAGCTTTCTTT; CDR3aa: CASRDDALWVMDTEAFF
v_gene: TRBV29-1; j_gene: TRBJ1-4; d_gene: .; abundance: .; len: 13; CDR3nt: TGCAGCGTTGGGGACACCCTCAATGAAAAACTGTTTTTT; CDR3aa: CSVGDTLNEKLFF
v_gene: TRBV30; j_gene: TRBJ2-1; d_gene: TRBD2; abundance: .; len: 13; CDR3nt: TGTGCCTGGAGAGCGGGAGTTACAGATGAGCAGTTCTTC; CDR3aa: CAWRAGVTDEQFF
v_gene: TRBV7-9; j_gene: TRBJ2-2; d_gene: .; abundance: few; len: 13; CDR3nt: TGTGCCAGCAGACCGGACAACACCGGGGAGCTGTTTTTT; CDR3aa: CASRPDNTGELFF
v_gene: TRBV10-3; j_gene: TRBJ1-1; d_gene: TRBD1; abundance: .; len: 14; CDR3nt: TGTGCCATCAGTCCGGGACAGGGGAATCCTGAAGCTTTCTTT; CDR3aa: CAISPGQGNPEAFF
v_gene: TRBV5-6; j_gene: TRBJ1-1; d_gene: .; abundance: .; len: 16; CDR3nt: TGTGCCAGCAGCTTGGCGGGCAGGGGCGGAAACACTGAAGCTTTCTTT; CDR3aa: CASSLAGRGGNTEAFF
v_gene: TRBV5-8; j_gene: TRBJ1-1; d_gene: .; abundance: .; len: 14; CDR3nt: TGTGCCAGCAGCTTGGTCGGGGCCGGGACTGAAGCTTTCTTT; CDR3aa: CASSLVGAGTEAFF
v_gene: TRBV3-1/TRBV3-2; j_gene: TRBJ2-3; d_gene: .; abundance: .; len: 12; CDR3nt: TGTGCCAGCAGCCCAACGACAGATACGCAGTATTTT; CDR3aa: CASSPTTDTQYF
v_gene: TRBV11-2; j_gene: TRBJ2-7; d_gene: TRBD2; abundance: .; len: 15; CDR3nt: TGTGCCAGCAGCGCGGGGACTAGCGGCCTATACGAGCAGTACTTC; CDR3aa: CASSAGTSGLYEQYF